The 19 T cell receptor beta chains in this list originate from one sample, sequenced in a study of cytomegalovirus exposure and HLA in healthy donors. Sequencing used immunoSEQ multiplex PCR; TCRdb keeps in-frame clones, though not all of them. The sample gives under 400,000 clones, approximately 88% of which show up once; around 0.88% is in the top ten. The sample comprised PBMCs. These receptor sequences come from a man aged 25-40 years in good health and CMV-seronegative.

The V and J genes are TRBV9 and TRBJ1-2; a possible D gene is TRBD1 (5 bases). The CDR3 length is 15 residues. Trimming cost V 0 bases and J 8 bases, with 17 bases left between them. The germline CDR1 and CDR2 sequences are SGDLS and YYNGEE. The CDR3 region has the DNA TGTGCCAGCAGCGTAGATGGGAGGGGTGGTGAGGGCTACACCTTC. The encoded protein is CASSVDGRGGEGYTF.

The rearrangement uses TRBV5-1 and TRBJ1-1, with no clear D. This CDR3 has 12 residues. Germline values: CDR1 SGHRS, CDR2 YFSETQ. Trimming took 2 bases from V and 6 from J, leaving 8 bases between them. CDR3 nucleotides: TGCGCCAGCAGCTTCACGGGAGCTGAAGCTTTCTTT. Translated, it gives CASSFTGAEAFF.

This chain uses TRBV15 with TRBJ1-5; TRBD1 aligns across 7 bases. This CDR3 has 16 amino acids. Germline trimming cut 0 bases from V and 4 bases from J; bases unmatched to any gene: 6. The germline gives CDR1 LNHNV, CDR2 YYDKDF (reference sequence). CDR3 in DNA: TGTGCCACCAGCAGAGATCCGGGACAGAAGAATCAGCCCCAGCATTTT. Its translation is CATSRDPGQKNQPQHF.

This clone has more than one count but fewer than ten. The V call is TRBV25-1, the J call TRBJ2-7, with 8 bases identical to TRBD1. Germline loops: CDR1 MGHDK, CDR2 SYGVNS. Trimming cost V 1 base and J 3 bases; bases outside gene matches: 2. The CDR3 covers 14 residues. The CDR3: CASSEWGTGYEQYF. The CDR3 DNA is TGTGCCAGCAGTGAATGGGGGACAGGCTACGAGCAGTACTTC.

About this clone: In the same sample, other DNA sequences code for this CDR3. This rearrangement joins TRBV27 to TRBJ2-5; D ambiguous. The V end was cut by 6 bases, the J end by 1 base, with 9 bases between. This CDR3 has 13 amino acids. Germline loops: CDR1 MNHEY, CDR2 SMNVEV (reference sequence). The chain's CDR3 is CASSPAGQETQYF. As DNA, the CDR3 is TGTGCCAGCAGCCCCGCCGGCCAAGAGACCCAGTACTTC.

This rearrangement joins TRBV5-1 to TRBJ2-5, with a possible D match to TRBD2 (6 bases). Between the trimmed V and J ends, which lost 0 bases and 4 bases, there was a span of 13 bases. Germline CDR1 SGHRS, CDR2 YFSETQ. The CDR3 spans 15 residues. The CDR3 coding sequence is TGCGCCAGCAGCTTGGCCGGGACTTCGGTAGAGACCCAGTACTTC. This gives the protein CASSLAGTSVETQYF. Together with reference TRBV5-1 and TRBJ2-5, the CDR3 gives the full variable domain: KAGVTQTPRYLIKTRGQQVTLSCSPISGHRSVSWYQQTPGQGLQFLFEYFSETQRNKGNFPGRFSGRQFSNSRSEMNVSTLELGDSALYLCASSLAGTSVETQYFGPGTRLLVL.

This chain links TRBV27 with TRBJ2-7, with TRBD1 matching over 9 bases. This CDR3 comprises 14 residues. The junction had 3 bases not matched to a gene; V was cut back by 2 bases and J by 4 bases. Germline V lookup: CDR1 MNHEY, CDR2 SMNVEV (reference sequence). The CDR3 reads CASSLTGGEYEQYF. The CDR3 nucleotides read TGTGCCAGCAGTTTAACAGGGGGCGAGTACGAGCAGTACTTC.

This clone came up once. The chain employs TRBV2 and TRBJ2-3; TRBD1 agrees at 9 bases. With 11 bases clipped from V and 7 bases from J, the junction kept 10 bases outside the gene matches. The CDR3 extends over 13 amino acids. CDR1 and CDR2 from the germline V gene are SNHLY and FYNNEI. DNA of the CDR3: TGTGCCTCCACCGGGACAGGGACATATACGCAGTATTTT. Protein sequence: CASTGTGTYTQYF.

The V gene is TRBV7-9, the J gene TRBJ1-6; 8 bases line up with TRBD1. In germline, CDR1 is SEHNR, CDR2 FQNEAQ (reference sequence). The ends lost 5 bases at V and 6 bases at J; junction bases unmatched: 6. The CDR3 is 15 amino acids. CDR3 sequence: CASSLWDRSNSPLHF. The DNA for the CDR3 is TGTGCCAGCAGCCTCTGGGACAGGAGTAATTCACCCCTCCACTTT.

This clone showed up just once. The V call is TRBV10-2, the J call TRBJ2-5; D call uncertain. V lost 5 bases to trimming and J lost 3 bases, with 7 bases between them. Germline CDR1 WSHSY, CDR2 SAAADI. The CDR3 runs to 12 residues. This CDR3 is CASSRQEETQYF. For the CDR3, the DNA is TGCGCCAGCAGTAGGCAGGAAGAGACCCAGTACTTC.

The genes are TRBV5-6 and TRBJ2-2; D is possibly TRBD1 (5 bases). Germline V lookup: CDR1 SGHDT, CDR2 YYEEEE. The CDR3 consists of 16 residues. Trimming removed 1 base at V and 5 bases at J, with 15 bases between. CDR3: CASSLFGAGPTGELFF. The CDR3 bases are TGTGCCAGCAGCTTGTTTGGGGCAGGGCCAACCGGGGAGCTGTTTTTT.

This clone was counted ten times or more. The chain is built from TRBV6-1 and TRBJ2-2; 10 nucleotides agree with TRBD1. Losses at the gene ends were 7 bases for V and 7 bases for J; bases not matched to a gene: 9. The germline V gene has CDR1 MNHNS and CDR2 SASEGT. The CDR3 length is 15 residues. Here the CDR3 reads CASIRGTGEIGELFF. In nucleotides, the CDR3 is TGTGCCAGCATTAGGGGGACAGGGGAAATCGGGGAGCTGTTTTTT.

The gene calls are TRBV20-1 and TRBJ2-3; possible D gene TRBD2, 6 bases. The V end was cut by 6 bases, the J end by 8 bases, with 12 bases between. CDR1 and CDR2 (germline): DFQATT, SNEGSKA (reference sequence). This CDR3 contains 11 residues. This CDR3 reads CSAMTRGTQYF. The DNA for the CDR3 is TGCAGTGCCATGACTAGAGGTACGCAGTATTTT.

The rearrangement uses TRBV18 and TRBJ2-1; no clear D. This CDR3 is 16 amino acids long. CDR1 and CDR2 from the germline V gene are KGHSH and LQKENI. Trimming removed 8 bases from V and 4 bases from J, with 21 bases in between. The CDR3 protein is CASARWAGNLYNEQFF. For the CDR3, the DNA is TGTGCCAGCGCAAGATGGGCCGGAAACCTTTACAATGAGCAGTTCTTC.

The table lists this clone with a few counts. This sequence joins TRBV2 and TRBJ1-2, with D unclear. This CDR3 comprises 15 residues. Trimming cost V 7 bases and J 2 bases, with 17 bases left between them. Per the germline V gene, CDR1 is SNHLY and CDR2 is FYNNEI. The CDR3 bases are TGTGCCAGCACCGAAAGGCGTTTGGAGAACTATGGCTACACCTTC. It translates to CASTERRLENYGYTF.

The V and J genes are TRBV27 and TRBJ1-3; possible D gene TRBD1, 6 bases. Between the trimmed V and J ends, which lost 6 bases and 1 base, there was a span of 10 bases. Germline V gene sequence: CDR1 MNHEY, CDR2 SMNVEV (reference sequence). The CDR3 is made up of 14 amino acids. The CDR3 sequence is CASSTGPSGNTIYF. The CDR3 DNA follows: TGTGCCAGCAGCACAGGGCCATCTGGAAACACCATATATTTT.

The chain couples TRBV6-6 to TRBJ2-1; D might be TRBD2 (5 bases). Trimming pared 7 bases from V and 0 bases from J, leaving 13 bases between. Germline values: CDR1 MNHNY, CDR2 SVGAGI (reference sequence). CDR3 length: 15 residues. The CDR3 DNA sequence: TGTGCCAGCACAGGACTGTACAGCTCCTACAATGAGCAGTTCTTC. It yields the protein CASTGLYSSYNEQFF.

The rearrangement uses TRBV7-6 and TRBJ2-7, with D possibly matching TRBD1 (5 bases). The CDR3 spans 15 residues. In germline, CDR1 is SGHVS, CDR2 FNYEAQ. V gave up 1 base and J gave up 5 bases, with 15 bases separating them. The CDR3 nucleotides read TGTGCCAGCAGCTTAGAAACAGGTCCTTCGAACGAGCAGTACTTC. Translating it yields CASSLETGPSNEQYF.

The V gene is TRBV5-8, the J gene TRBJ2-7, with 7 bases lining up with TRBD1. This CDR3 spans 13 amino acids. The V and J ends lost 3 bases and 2 bases, in that order; junction bases with no gene match: 2. Germline CDR1 SGHTS, CDR2 YDEGEE. The CDR3 DNA reads TGTGCCAGCAGCTGGGACAGAGCCTACGAGCAGTACTTC. Its translation: CASSWDRAYEQYF.